The 6 T cell receptor beta chains below come from one sample, sequenced in a study of blood T cell repertoires in COVID-19. Profiling relied on immunoSEQ multiplex PCR, and the TCRdb table lists in-frame clones only, not all of them. The sample has 350,000 to 450,000 clones, around 85% seen once. Sequencing was done on a sample of peripheral blood. Receptors were obtained from a young woman with acute or convalescent COVID-19.

V usage is TRBV4-2 and J usage is TRBJ1-4; D unclear. The CDR3 runs to 18 residues. Trimming removed 2 bases at V and 0 bases at J, with 16 bases between. Germline V gene sequence: CDR1 LGHNA, CDR2 YNFKEQ. CDR3 sequence: CASSQRNRRSATNEKLFF. The DNA for the CDR3 is TGTGCCAGCAGCCAACGCAACCGGAGGTCTGCAACTAATGAAAAACTGTTTTTT.

The chain carries TRBV28 and TRBJ1-2; tentative D call: TRBD1 (6 bases). The CDR3 loop spans 13 amino acids. The V end lost 6 bases, the J end lost 4 bases, and 12 bases lay between the germline ends. Germline values: CDR1 MDHEN, CDR2 SYDVKM. The CDR3 DNA is TGTGCCAGCAGCTCGGGACACCGCTATGGCTACACCTTC. This sequence encodes CASSSGHRYGYTF.

This clone was detected once. This chain connects TRBV28 to TRBJ2-6, with D perhaps TRBD2 (6 bases). Per the germline V gene, CDR1 is MDHEN and CDR2 is SYDVKM. V lost 5 bases to trimming and J lost 0 bases, with 17 bases between them. The CDR3 spans 18 residues. CDR3 in DNA: TGTGCCAGCAGTCTAGGCGGGGTGGGGTCCTCTGGGGCCAACGTCCTGACTTTC. Encoded protein: CASSLGGVGSSGANVLTF.

The genes are TRBV19 and TRBJ2-7; 10 bases are a match to TRBD1. Germline V gene sequence: CDR1 LNHDA, CDR2 SQIVND (reference sequence). With 7 bases clipped from V and 4 bases from J, the junction kept 16 bases outside the gene matches. CDR3 size: 17 residues. This chain's CDR3 is CASNAARDRGDEYEQYF. DNA of the CDR3: TGTGCCAGTAACGCAGCCCGGGACAGGGGAGACGAGTACGAGCAGTACTTC.

The chain recombines TRBV18 with TRBJ1-1; D call uncertain. The CDR3 is made up of 15 amino acids. V gave up 0 bases and J gave up 2 bases, with 10 bases separating them. Germline CDR1 is KGHSH and CDR2 is LQKENI. In DNA form, the CDR3 reads TGTGCCAGCTCACCACCGTTTACGCGAAACACTGAAGCTTTCTTT. Translating gives CASSPPFTRNTEAFF.

The V gene is TRBV28, the J gene TRBJ2-1, with TRBD1 matching over 7 bases. Losses at the gene ends were 5 bases for V and 5 bases for J; bases not matched to a gene: 9. Germline CDR1 reads MDHEN; CDR2 reads SYDVKM. The CDR3 runs 15 residues. The CDR3 region is CASSRRQGRHNEQFF. The CDR3 coding sequence is TGTGCCAGCAGTCGGAGACAGGGTCGGCACAATGAGCAGTTCTTC.